These T cell receptor beta chains were read from a single sample in a study of cytomegalovirus exposure and HLA in healthy donors. Repertoires were generated with immunoSEQ multiplex PCR, while TCRdb's copy carries only in-frame clones and drops some. The sample has fewer than 100,000 clones. Sequencing input: PBMCs. These receptors were obtained from a man between 50 and 59 years old in good health and CMV-seronegative. The CDR3 runs from the conserved cysteine through the conserved F or W. D genes are given only for firm matches.

D	V	length	J	DNA	CDR3
-	TRBV6-1	15	TRBJ1-1	TGTGCCAGCCTTAGGTACGGTTCAAGAGGCACTGAAGCTTTCTTT	CASLRYGSRGTEAFF
TRBD2	TRBV5-1	16	TRBJ2-1	TGCGCCAGCAGCTGGGGGACTAGCGGGGTTAGGAATGAGCAGTTCTTC	CASSWGTSGVRNEQFF
TRBD1	TRBV28	14	TRBJ2-7	TGTGCCAGCACCCCGGGACAGGGTTTATACGAGCAGTACTTC	CASTPGQGLYEQYF
TRBD1	TRBV7-8	13	TRBJ1-5	TGTGCCAGCAGCGAACAGGGGGTTCAGCCCCAGCATTTT	CASSEQGVQPQHF
-	TRBV15	14	TRBJ2-7	TGTGCCACCAGCAGATCACAGGACAGTGAGAGGCAGTACTTC	CATSRSQDSERQYF
-	TRBV7-7	14	TRBJ2-1	TGTGCTAGCAGCTTAGGACAGAGCAACAATGAGCAGTTCTTC	CASSLGQSNNEQFF
TRBD1	TRBV28	16	TRBJ1-2	TGTGCCAGCAGTGTGGGACAGGGTGGATGGGGGGATGGCTACACCTTC	CASSVGQGGWGDGYTF
-	TRBV28	13	TRBJ2-7	TGTGCCAGCAGCGAGGGTAGGAGTTACGAGCAGTACTTC	CASSEGRSYEQYF
-	TRBV19	16	TRBJ1-5	TGTGCCAGTAGTATCTCCCCTATGGAGGGGCGACAGCCCCAGCATTTT	CASSISPMEGRQPQHF
TRBD2	TRBV15	15	TRBJ2-4	TGTGCCACCAGCCGCGGGGGGGCTGGCAAAAACATTCAGTACTTC	CATSRGGAGKNIQYF
-	TRBV2	15	TRBJ1-2	TGTGCCAGCAGATCCGAAGGGCCAGGGCGATATGGCTACACCTTC	CASRSEGPGRYGYTF
TRBD2	TRBV5-1	14	TRBJ2-2	TGCGCCAGCAGCTTGGGGACTAGCGCCGGGGAGCTGTTTTTT	CASSLGTSAGELFF
TRBD1	TRBV5-1	14	TRBJ1-2	TGCGCCAGCAGCTTCTGGACAGGGGAATATGGCTACACCTTC	CASSFWTGEYGYTF
-	TRBV5-6	14	TRBJ2-7	TGTGCCAGCAGTCGTCGGGGGATTACCTACGAGCAGTACTTC	CASSRRGITYEQYF
-	TRBV7-2	14	TRBJ1-2	TGTGCCAGCAGCTTAGTCGGGGGGTTCTATGGCTACACCTTC	CASSLVGGFYGYTF
TRBD2	TRBV14	13	TRBJ2-1	TGTGCCAGCAGCCTCATGGGACTAGCGGTGCAGTTCTTC	CASSLMGLAVQFF
TRBD2	TRBV19	14	TRBJ2-7	TGTGCCAGTACCCCCGTCGGGGGGAACTACGAGCAGTACTTC	CASTPVGGNYEQYF
-	TRBV28	17	TRBJ2-7	TGTGCCAGCAGTGGGGATACGAGGGCTAGCGAGGCCTACGAGCAGTACTTC	CASSGDTRASEAYEQYF
-	TRBV9	15	TRBJ1-6	TGTGCCAGCAGCGTCTTGCCAGGGCCTAATTCACCCCTCCACTTT	CASSVLPGPNSPLHF
-	TRBV5-4	14	TRBJ1-5	TGTGCCAGCAGCTTAGGGGGTAGCAATCAGCCCCAGCATTTT	CASSLGGSNQPQHF
TRBD1	TRBV7-2	14	TRBJ2-7	TGTGCCAGTAGAGGGACAGGGATATTGTACGAGCAGTACTTC	CASRGTGILYEQYF
-	TRBV18	14	TRBJ1-3	TGTGCCAGCTCACCATCCCTCTCTGGAAACACCATATATTTT	CASSPSLSGNTIYF
-	TRBV7-9	13	TRBJ2-5	TGTGCCAGCAGCTTAGGTTATCAAGAGACCCAGTACTTC	CASSLGYQETQYF
TRBD2	TRBV15	15	TRBJ2-5	TGTGCCACCAGCAGCGAGGGACTAATAAAAGAGACCCAGTACTTC	CATSSEGLIKETQYF
TRBD2	TRBV19	16	TRBJ2-7	TGTGCCAGTAGTCCCGACCAAGGACTAGCCGGGGACGAGCAGTACTTC	CASSPDQGLAGDEQYF
TRBD1	TRBV28	15	TRBJ1-5	TGTGCCAGCAGGGGTCCCGGGACAGTTAATCAGCCCCAGCATTTT	CASRGPGTVNQPQHF
TRBD1	TRBV18	14	TRBJ2-7	TGTGCCAGCTCTCTCGGACAGGGAGCCTACGAGCAGTACTTC	CASSLGQGAYEQYF
TRBD1	TRBV4-1	16	TRBJ1-2	TGCGCCAGCAGCCAAGTGAACCAGCAGGGGGCGGATGGCTACACCTTC	CASSQVNQQGADGYTF
TRBD1	TRBV5-6	14	TRBJ2-7	TGTGCCAGCAGGCCCGGGACAGAAGCCTACGAGCAGTACTTC	CASRPGTEAYEQYF
TRBD2	TRBV10-3	16	TRBJ2-4	TGTGCCATCAGTGACAGACTAGCGGGGGGGACGGACATTCAGTACTTC	CAISDRLAGGTDIQYF
-	TRBV11-2	13	TRBJ2-7	TGTGCCAGCAGCTTAGGACAGGTCTACGAGCAGTACTTC	CASSLGQVYEQYF
-	TRBV7-6	14	TRBJ2-2	TGTGCCAGCAGCTTACGGAGGGACGGCGGGGAGCTGTTTTTT	CASSLRRDGGELFF
-	TRBV19	16	TRBJ2-7	TGTGCCAGTAGCCGAGGGCCCTCTCCGAAGACCTACGAGCAGTACTTC	CASSRGPSPKTYEQYF
-	TRBV28	15	TRBJ1-2	TGTGCCAGCAGCCTACCCGACAGCCTTAACTATGGCTACACCTTC	CASSLPDSLNYGYTF
-	TRBV4-1	14	TRBJ1-3	TGCGCCAGCAGCCAAGCGGGGTCCGGAAACACCATATATTTT	CASSQAGSGNTIYF
-	TRBV7-8	12	TRBJ2-5	TGTGCCAGCAGCACCAGGGCAGAGACCCAGTACTTC	CASSTRAETQYF
-	TRBV15	13	TRBJ1-2	TGTGCCACCAGCAGAGATTACCAGGATGGCTACACCTTC	CATSRDYQDGYTF
TRBD1	TRBV5-4	13	TRBJ1-2	TGTGCCAGCAGCTTGGAGGGGGCGCAGGGCTACACCTTC	CASSLEGAQGYTF
-	TRBV7-9	14	TRBJ1-2	TGTGCCAGCAGCCTAACCGGACAGAGCTATGGCTACACCTTC	CASSLTGQSYGYTF
-	TRBV6-6	13	TRBJ2-2	TGTGCCAGCGGTATAGGGGACACCGGGGAGCTGTTTTTT	CASGIGDTGELFF
-	TRBV5-4	12	TRBJ2-7	TGTGCCAGCAGCTGGCAGTCCTACGAGCAGTACTTC	CASSWQSYEQYF
-	TRBV29-1	15	TRBJ2-2	TGCAGCGTACAGGATTGGCCTGCGAACACCGGGGAGCTGTTTTTT	CSVQDWPANTGELFF
TRBD2	TRBV18	16	TRBJ2-7	TGTGCCAGCTCACCACGAGGGACTAGCGTGGTCTACGAGCAGTACTTC	CASSPRGTSVVYEQYF
TRBD1	TRBV7-7	13	TRBJ2-7	TGTGCTAGCAGCTGGGGACAGGGATACGAGCAGTACTTC	CASSWGQGYEQYF
TRBD1	TRBV6-6	16	TRBJ1-1	TGTGCCAGCAGTCAGGGACAGTCCGTCCCACTCGGTGAAGCTTTCTTT	CASSQGQSVPLGEAFF
-	TRBV6-6	14	TRBJ2-3	TGTGCCAGCAGTTTCCCAGTAAGCACAGATACGCAGTATTTT	CASSFPVSTDTQYF